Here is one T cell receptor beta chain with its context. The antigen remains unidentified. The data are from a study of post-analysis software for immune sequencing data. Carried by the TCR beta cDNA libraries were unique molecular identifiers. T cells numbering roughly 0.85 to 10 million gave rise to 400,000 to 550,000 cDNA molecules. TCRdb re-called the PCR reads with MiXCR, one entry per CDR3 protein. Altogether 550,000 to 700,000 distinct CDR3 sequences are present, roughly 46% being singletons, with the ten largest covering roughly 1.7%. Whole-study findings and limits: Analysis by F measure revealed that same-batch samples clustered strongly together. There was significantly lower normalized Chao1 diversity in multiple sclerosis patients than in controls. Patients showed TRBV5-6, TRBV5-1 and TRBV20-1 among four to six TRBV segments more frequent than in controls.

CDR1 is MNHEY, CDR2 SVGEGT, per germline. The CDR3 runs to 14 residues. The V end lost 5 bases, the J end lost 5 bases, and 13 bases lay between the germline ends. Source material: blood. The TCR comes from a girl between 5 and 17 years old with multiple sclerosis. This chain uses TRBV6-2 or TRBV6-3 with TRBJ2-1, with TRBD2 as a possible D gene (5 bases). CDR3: CASSHWRSDNEQFF. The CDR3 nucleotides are TGTGCCAGCAGTCATTGGAGGTCCGACAATGAGCAGTTCTTC.